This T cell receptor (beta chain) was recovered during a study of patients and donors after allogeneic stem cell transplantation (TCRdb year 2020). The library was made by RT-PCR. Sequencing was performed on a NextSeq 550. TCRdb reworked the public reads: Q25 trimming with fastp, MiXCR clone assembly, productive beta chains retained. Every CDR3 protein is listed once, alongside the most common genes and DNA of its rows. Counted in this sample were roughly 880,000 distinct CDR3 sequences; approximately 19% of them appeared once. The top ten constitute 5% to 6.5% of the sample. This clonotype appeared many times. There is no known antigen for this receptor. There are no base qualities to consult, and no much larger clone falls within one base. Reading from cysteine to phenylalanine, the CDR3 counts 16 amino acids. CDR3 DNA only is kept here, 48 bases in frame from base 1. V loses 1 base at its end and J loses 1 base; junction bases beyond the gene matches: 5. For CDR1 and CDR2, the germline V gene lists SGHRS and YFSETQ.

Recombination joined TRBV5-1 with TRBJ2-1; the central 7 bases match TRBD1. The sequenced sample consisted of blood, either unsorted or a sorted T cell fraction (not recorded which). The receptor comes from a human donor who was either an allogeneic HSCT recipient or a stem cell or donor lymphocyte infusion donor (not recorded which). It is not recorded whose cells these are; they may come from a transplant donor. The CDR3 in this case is CASSLRGQGSYNEQFF. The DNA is TGCGCCAGCAGCTTGAGGGGGCAGGGGTCCTACAATGAGCAGTTCTTC.